This T cell receptor beta chain was obtained from a study of blood T cell repertoires in COVID-19. Study-level information: Material from acute and convalescent COVID-19 was sourced from the United States, Italy and Spain. PBMCs, B-cell-depleted T cells, or T cells provided the cDNA or gDNA that made up the material.

Trimming took off 0 bases at V and 1 base at J, with 5 bases between the two ends. Germline V gene data show CDR1 as KGHSH and CDR2 as LQKENI. The CDR3 sequence is 14 residues long. Recruitment covered about two dozen US areas and drew participants whose ages spanned roughly 18 to 95 years. In Cohort 3, a recovered donor had either two negative PCRs, clearance, or symptom resolution. Measured with immunoSEQ multiplex PCR; TCRdb has only the in-frame clones, and not every one. This sample has about 320,000 clones; 90% occur once, and the top ten carry approximately 2.5%. The clonotype comes from a man in his fifties or sixties who had recovered from COVID-19. The sample comprised PBMCs or T cells enriched from blood (not recorded which). This chain connects TRBV18 to TRBJ2-3, with D possibly being TRBD2 (5 bases). The CDR3 bases are TGTGCCAGCTCACCACCGAGGGGCACAGATACGCAGTATTTT. Encoded protein: CASSPPRGTDTQYF.